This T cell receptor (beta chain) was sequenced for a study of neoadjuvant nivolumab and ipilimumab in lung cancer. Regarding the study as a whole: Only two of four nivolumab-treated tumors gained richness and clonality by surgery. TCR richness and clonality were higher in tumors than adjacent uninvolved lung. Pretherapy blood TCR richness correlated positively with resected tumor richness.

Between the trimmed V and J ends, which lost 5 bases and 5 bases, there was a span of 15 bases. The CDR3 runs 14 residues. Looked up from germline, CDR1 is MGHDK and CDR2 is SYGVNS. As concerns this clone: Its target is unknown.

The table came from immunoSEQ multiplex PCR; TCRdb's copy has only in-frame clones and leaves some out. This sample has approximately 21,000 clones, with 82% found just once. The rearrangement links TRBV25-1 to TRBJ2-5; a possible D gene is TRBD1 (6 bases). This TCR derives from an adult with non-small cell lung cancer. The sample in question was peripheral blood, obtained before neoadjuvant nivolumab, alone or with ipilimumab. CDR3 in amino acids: CASSNRDLGETQYF. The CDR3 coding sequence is TGTGCCAGCAGTAACAGGGATTTAGGGGAGACCCAGTACTTC.